Listed below are T cell receptor beta chains from one sample, sequenced in a study of blood T cell repertoires in COVID-19. Profiling relied on immunoSEQ multiplex PCR, and the TCRdb table lists in-frame clones only, not all of them. The sample lists about 200,000 clones, over 75% occurring once. Sequences were obtained from peripheral blood. These receptor sequences come from an elderly man with acute or convalescent COVID-19. CDR3s include the opening cysteine and the closing phenylalanine or tryptophan. A D gene is named only where the DNA matches it firmly. Clone size, where shown, is once, few, many, or a class for clones that have expanded.

v_call	j_call	d_call	clone_size	cdr3_nt	cdr3_aa
TRBV5-4	TRBJ1-4	NA	NA	TGTGCCAGCTCCCCCGGGAATGGTGCAACTAATGAAAAACTGTTTTTT	CASSPGNGATNEKLFF
TRBV27	TRBJ1-6	NA	NA	TGTGCCAGCAGTTTATCATCGGCAGGGACCTATAATTCACCCCTCCACTTT	CASSLSSAGTYNSPLHF
TRBV19	TRBJ2-1	TRBD2	NA	TGTGCCAGTAGTATTGAAACGGGAGGGCCTAGGGATGAGCAGTTCTTC	CASSIETGGPRDEQFF
TRBV5-1	TRBJ1-1	NA	NA	TGCGCCAGCGGGACCCGGGGAGGGAACACTGAAGCTTTCTTT	CASGTRGGNTEAFF
TRBV20-1	TRBJ2-3	TRBD2	once	TGCAGTGCTAGTGGGCCTAGCGGGAGGGTAACAGATACGCAGTATTTT	CSASGPSGRVTDTQYF
TRBV19	TRBJ1-5	NA	NA	TGTGCCAGTAGTATGGCGGGTCAAAGCGGGCAGCCCCAGCATTTT	CASSMAGQSGQPQHF
TRBV2	TRBJ1-2	TRBD1	NA	TGTGCCAGCAGGGTGGGCAGGGGGTCCACCTTAAACTATGGCTACACCTTC	CASRVGRGSTLNYGYTF
TRBV2	TRBJ1-5	NA	NA	TGTGCCAGCAGAAGGGGGACAAATCAGCCCCAGCATTTT	CASRRGTNQPQHF
TRBV18	TRBJ1-4	TRBD1	NA	TGTGCCAGCTCGGTTACAGGGGGCGGCACTAATGAAAAACTGTTTTTT	CASSVTGGGTNEKLFF
TRBV7-2	TRBJ1-5	TRBD1	once	TGTGCCAGCAGCTCACAGGGGGCTAGCAATCAGCCCCAGCATTTT	CASSSQGASNQPQHF
TRBV11-2	TRBJ2-3	NA	NA	TGTGCCAGCAGCTCCTATGGCGGCTACACAGATACGCAGTATTTT	CASSSYGGYTDTQYF
TRBV4-3	TRBJ2-3	TRBD2	NA	TGCGCCAGCAGCCGCGGACTAGCGGAACCCACAGATACGCAGTATTTT	CASSRGLAEPTDTQYF
TRBV2	TRBJ2-1	NA	few	TGTGCCAGCAGTGAGAGGCGAGAGCAGTTCTTC	CASSERREQFF
TRBV7-3	TRBJ2-1	NA	NA	TGTGCCAGCAGCTCGGGACACCGCAGCTCCTACAATGAGCAGTTCTTC	CASSSGHRSSYNEQFF
TRBV30	TRBJ1-5	TRBD1	NA	TGTGCCTGGAGTGAACAGGGGCTTGTAGGGCCCCAGCATTTT	CAWSEQGLVGPQHF
TRBV11-3	TRBJ2-1	TRBD2	NA	TGTGCCAGCAGCTTACTGGCGGGAGGGGGCAATGAGCAGTTCTTC	CASSLLAGGGNEQFF
TRBV7-2	TRBJ2-2	TRBD2	NA	TGTGCCAGCAGCTTAGGACCTCCTAGCGGGAGTCCCGGGGAGCTGTTTTTT	CASSLGPPSGSPGELFF
TRBV27	TRBJ2-2	TRBD2	once	TGTGCCAGCAGCCCGAGCGGGGGGGGTAGCACCGGGGAGCTGTTTTTT	CASSPSGGGSTGELFF
TRBV27	TRBJ1-4	TRBD1	once	TGTGCCAGCAGGACCGGGACAGCATCATCAACTAATGAAAAACTGTTTTTT	CASRTGTASSTNEKLFF
TRBV7-2	TRBJ1-2	NA	NA	TGTGCCAGCAGCTTAGGGGCAGGGGACCTAGCTAACTATGGCTACACCTTC	CASSLGAGDLANYGYTF
TRBV29-1	TRBJ2-1	NA	NA	TGCAGCGTTCTGGGGCTTTACAATGAGCAGTTCTTC	CSVLGLYNEQFF
TRBV28	TRBJ2-2	NA	NA	TGTGCCAGCCTAACCAAGGCAGCGGAGAACACCGGGGAGCTGTTTTTT	CASLTKAAENTGELFF
TRBV5-8	TRBJ2-2	NA	NA	TGTGCCAGCAGCTTGGCCCTTATTGGAGGAGTGAACACCGGGGAGCTGTTTTTT	CASSLALIGGVNTGELFF
TRBV5-1	TRBJ1-1	NA	NA	TGCGCCAGCAGACTCCCCCCAGGGGCTGAAGCTTTCTTT	CASRLPPGAEAFF
TRBV6-5	TRBJ1-4	TRBD1	NA	TGTGCCAGCAGAAGGACAGGGGGTAGTGAAAAACTGTTTTTT	CASRRTGGSEKLFF
TRBV4-1	TRBJ2-2	NA	NA	TGCGCCAGCAGCCCCCATTCTACGAACACCGGGGAGCTGTTTTTT	CASSPHSTNTGELFF
TRBV29-1	TRBJ2-2	NA	once	TGCAGCTCTTCCGGGACATCGAACACCGGGGAGCTGTTTTTT	CSSSGTSNTGELFF
TRBV2	TRBJ2-1	NA	NA	TGTGTCAGCCCCGTAAACAGGGAAACAGATGAGCAGTTCTTC	CVSPVNRETDEQFF
TRBV18	TRBJ1-5	NA	NA	TGTGCCAGCTCACTGAAAGGGGATCAGCCCCAGCATTTT	CASSLKGDQPQHF
TRBV9	TRBJ2-2	TRBD2	few	TGTGCCAGCAGCGTAGTGGCCGGACTAGCGGGAGTCCGGGGAGGGCGGAACACCGGGGAGCTGTTTTTT	CASSVVAGLAGVRGGRNTGELFF
TRBV30	TRBJ2-2	TRBD1	NA	TGTGCCTGGAGCCTGGGACACAGGGGCGGGGAGCTGTTTTTT	CAWSLGHRGGELFF
TRBV30	TRBJ2-5	NA	NA	TGTGCCTGGAGTGCTACGACAGGTTGGGAGACCCAGTACTTC	CAWSATTGWETQYF
TRBV6-1	TRBJ2-4	NA	NA	TGTGCCAGCAGTGATTTTGGAGTAGCCAAAAACATTCAGTACTTC	CASSDFGVAKNIQYF
TRBV6-5	TRBJ1-6	TRBD1	NA	TGTGCCAGCTCAGGGGGCTCCTATAATTCACCCCTCCACTTT	CASSGGSYNSPLHF
TRBV29-1	TRBJ2-3	NA	few	TGCAGCGTTGACCGGGGCACAGATACGCAGTATTTT	CSVDRGTDTQYF
TRBV28	TRBJ2-7	TRBD1	NA	TGTGCCAGCAGAACCCGGACAGGGGACTACGAGCAGTACTTC	CASRTRTGDYEQYF
TRBV11-2	TRBJ2-5	TRBD2	NA	TGTGCCAGCAGCCGGACTAGGGTCGAGACCCAGTACTTC	CASSRTRVETQYF
TRBV19	TRBJ2-5	NA	once	TGTGCCACGCAAGACAGGAATGGGGTTGAGACCCAGTACTTC	CATQDRNGVETQYF
TRBV11-3	TRBJ2-2	TRBD2	NA	TGTGCCAGCAGCCCAAATCCTTTAGCGGGAGGGTTCTCCGGGGAGCTGTTTTTT	CASSPNPLAGGFSGELFF
TRBV30	TRBJ1-1	NA	NA	TGTGCCTCCTATAACAGGGAAGGGAACACTGAAGCTTTCTTT	CASYNREGNTEAFF